This T cell receptor (beta chain) was sequenced during a study of T cell responses to AZD1222 COVID-19 vaccine. Method: immunoSEQ multiplex PCR; TCRdb's copy keeps in-frame clones and lacks some. The data contain fewer than 75,000 clones, around nine tenths of them singletons. CDR1 and CDR2 from the germline V gene are SNHLY and FYNNEI. CDR3 length: 14 amino acids. The V and J ends lost 3 bases and 7 bases, in that order; junction bases with no gene match: 3. This clone appeared once. Its antigen is still unknown. Study outcomes and limitations: A mostly white British donor set with more females was recruited, and clonal diversity was possibly underestimated. Repertoire sampling was restricted to post-peak T cell response timepoints.

This TCR derives from an adult who received the MenACWY meningococcal vaccine as a control. The sample consisted of peripheral blood, taken 28 days after the second dose of the MenACWY control vaccine. The chain combines TRBV2 with TRBJ1-6; 7 bases are a match to TRBD1. DNA for the CDR3: TGTGCCAGCAGTGAGTTGGGACAGAATTCACCCCTCCACTTT. It specifies CASSELGQNSPLHF.